These T cell receptor beta chains were read from a single sample in a study. One entry per CDR3 protein results from TCRdb running MiXCR on the 5' RACE reads. The sample includes approximately 8,800 distinct CDR3 sequences, under 60% of them seen just once. The sample consisted of memory CD4+ T cells sorted from a lymph node. Receptor source: a female donor with breast cancer. Each CDR3 is given with its conserved first and last residue. The D gene is left open where the match is weak. Only some rows state a clone size, as once, few, many or a class for expanded clones.

V gene: TRBV5-1; clone size: large; D gene: .; CDR3 length: 14; J gene: TRBJ1-6; CDR3 protein: CASSLSSGASPLHF; CDR3 DNA: TGCGCCAGCAGCTTATCGAGTGGGGCCTCACCCCTCCACTTT
V gene: TRBV18; clone size: .; D gene: .; CDR3 length: 14; J gene: TRBJ2-7; CDR3 protein: CASSLPASVGQQYF; CDR3 DNA: TGTGCCAGCTCGCTCCCCGCCAGCGTGGGTCAGCAGTACTTC
V gene: TRBV7-6; clone size: few; D gene: .; CDR3 length: 14; J gene: TRBJ1-5; CDR3 protein: CASSLVAGDQPQHF; CDR3 DNA: TGTGCCAGCAGCTTAGTCGCAGGAGACCAGCCCCAGCATTTT
V gene: TRBV28; clone size: few; D gene: .; CDR3 length: 12; J gene: TRBJ1-6; CDR3 protein: CASSFGGGSLHF; CDR3 DNA: TGTGCCAGCAGTTTCGGGGGGGGGTCCCTCCACTTT
V gene: TRBV12-3/TRBV12-4; clone size: few; D gene: TRBD1; CDR3 length: 15; J gene: TRBJ1-3; CDR3 protein: CASSLQGASGNTIYF; CDR3 DNA: TGTGCCAGCAGTTTACAGGGGGCATCTGGAAACACCATATATTTT
V gene: TRBV12-3/TRBV12-4; clone size: few; D gene: .; CDR3 length: 16; J gene: TRBJ1-6; CDR3 protein: CASSLGGARGDSPLHF; CDR3 DNA: TGTGCCAGCAGTTTGGGGGGGGCGAGAGGTGATTCACCCCTCCACTTT
V gene: TRBV5-1; clone size: .; D gene: .; CDR3 length: 13; J gene: TRBJ2-1; CDR3 protein: CASSFKRGNEQLF; CDR3 DNA: TGCGCCAGCAGCTTCAAACGGGGTAACGAGCAGCTCTTC
V gene: TRBV5-1; clone size: .; D gene: .; CDR3 length: 15; J gene: TRBJ2-2; CDR3 protein: CASSPTGTVTGELFF; CDR3 DNA: TGCGCCAGCAGCCCCACCGGGACCGTTACCGGGGAGCTGTTTTTT
V gene: TRBV11-2; clone size: once; D gene: .; CDR3 length: 12; J gene: TRBJ2-5; CDR3 protein: CASSLRAETQYF; CDR3 DNA: TGTGCCAGCAGCTTGAGGGCAGAGACCCAGTACTTC
V gene: TRBV12-3/TRBV12-4; clone size: .; D gene: .; CDR3 length: 15; J gene: TRBJ2-2; CDR3 protein: CASSFATGYTGELFF; CDR3 DNA: TGTGCCAGCAGTTTTGCTACAGGCTACACCGGGGAGCTGTTTTTT
V gene: TRBV2; clone size: .; D gene: .; CDR3 length: 14; J gene: TRBJ2-3; CDR3 protein: CASSDWGGEDTQYF; CDR3 DNA: TGTGCCAGCAGTGATTGGGGGGGCGAAGATACGCAGTATTTT
V gene: TRBV29-1; clone size: few; D gene: .; CDR3 length: 12; J gene: TRBJ2-7; CDR3 protein: CSVVGGTYEQYF; CDR3 DNA: TGCAGCGTTGTTGGCGGGACCTACGAGCAGTACTTC
V gene: TRBV29-1; clone size: .; D gene: .; CDR3 length: 14; J gene: TRBJ2-3; CDR3 protein: CSVLGGRSTDTQYF; CDR3 DNA: TGCAGCGTCCTCGGGGGGCGCAGCACAGATACGCAGTATTTT
V gene: TRBV20-1; clone size: .; D gene: TRBD2; CDR3 length: 13; J gene: TRBJ2-2; CDR3 protein: CSARREGPGELFF; CDR3 DNA: TGCAGTGCTAGGCGGGAGGGTCCCGGGGAGCTGTTTTTT
V gene: TRBV7-2; clone size: .; D gene: .; CDR3 length: 12; J gene: TRBJ2-1; CDR3 protein: CASSLNFGEQFF; CDR3 DNA: TGTGCCAGCAGCCTGAACTTTGGTGAGCAGTTCTTC
V gene: TRBV4-1; clone size: .; D gene: TRBD1; CDR3 length: 15; J gene: TRBJ1-2; CDR3 protein: CASSQRGQGSIGYTF; CDR3 DNA: TGCGCCAGCAGCCAGAGGGGGCAGGGGAGCATCGGCTACACCTTC
V gene: TRBV20-1; clone size: .; D gene: TRBD1; CDR3 length: 14; J gene: TRBJ1-1; CDR3 protein: CSVPPRTGNTEAFF; CDR3 DNA: TGCAGTGTCCCGCCGCGGACAGGGAACACTGAAGCTTTCTTT
V gene: TRBV6-5; clone size: few; D gene: TRBD2; CDR3 length: 15; J gene: TRBJ2-1; CDR3 protein: CASKLLAGASGEQFF; CDR3 DNA: TGTGCCAGCAAACTACTAGCGGGGGCCTCAGGTGAGCAGTTCTTC
V gene: TRBV7-6; clone size: .; D gene: .; CDR3 length: 14; J gene: TRBJ2-5; CDR3 protein: CASSLGQLQETQYF; CDR3 DNA: TGTGCCAGCAGCTTAGGACAGTTACAAGAGACCCAGTACTTC
V gene: TRBV12-3/TRBV12-4; clone size: once; D gene: .; CDR3 length: 14; J gene: TRBJ2-7; CDR3 protein: CASSPPRTRYEQYF; CDR3 DNA: TGTGCCAGCAGTCCACCTAGGACTCGATACGAGCAGTACTTC
V gene: TRBV20-1; clone size: .; D gene: .; CDR3 length: 13; J gene: TRBJ2-5; CDR3 protein: CSAKEPSRDDEYF; CDR3 DNA: TGCAGTGCTAAGGAACCTAGTCGGGATGACGAGTACTTC
V gene: TRBV20-1; clone size: once; D gene: TRBD2; CDR3 length: 12; J gene: TRBJ2-1; CDR3 protein: CSARDAGVAQFF; CDR3 DNA: TGCAGTGCTAGAGATGCGGGGGTAGCGCAGTTCTTC
V gene: TRBV18; clone size: .; D gene: .; CDR3 length: 13; J gene: TRBJ2-7; CDR3 protein: CASSPGRSYEQYF; CDR3 DNA: TGTGCCAGCTCACCGGGACGATCGTACGAGCAGTACTTC
V gene: TRBV9; clone size: .; D gene: .; CDR3 length: 14; J gene: TRBJ1-2; CDR3 protein: CASSSDITGYGYTF; CDR3 DNA: TGTGCCAGCAGCTCCGACATCACCGGCTATGGCTACACCTTC
V gene: TRBV24-1; clone size: few; D gene: TRBD1; CDR3 length: 14; J gene: TRBJ2-7; CDR3 protein: CATSTPGQPYEQYF; CDR3 DNA: TGTGCCACCAGTACACCGGGACAGCCCTACGAGCAGTACTTC
V gene: TRBV29-1; clone size: once; D gene: TRBD1; CDR3 length: 14; J gene: TRBJ1-2; CDR3 protein: CSVVTGQGVGGYTF; CDR3 DNA: TGCAGCGTTGTTACGGGACAGGGGGTCGGCGGCTACACCTTC